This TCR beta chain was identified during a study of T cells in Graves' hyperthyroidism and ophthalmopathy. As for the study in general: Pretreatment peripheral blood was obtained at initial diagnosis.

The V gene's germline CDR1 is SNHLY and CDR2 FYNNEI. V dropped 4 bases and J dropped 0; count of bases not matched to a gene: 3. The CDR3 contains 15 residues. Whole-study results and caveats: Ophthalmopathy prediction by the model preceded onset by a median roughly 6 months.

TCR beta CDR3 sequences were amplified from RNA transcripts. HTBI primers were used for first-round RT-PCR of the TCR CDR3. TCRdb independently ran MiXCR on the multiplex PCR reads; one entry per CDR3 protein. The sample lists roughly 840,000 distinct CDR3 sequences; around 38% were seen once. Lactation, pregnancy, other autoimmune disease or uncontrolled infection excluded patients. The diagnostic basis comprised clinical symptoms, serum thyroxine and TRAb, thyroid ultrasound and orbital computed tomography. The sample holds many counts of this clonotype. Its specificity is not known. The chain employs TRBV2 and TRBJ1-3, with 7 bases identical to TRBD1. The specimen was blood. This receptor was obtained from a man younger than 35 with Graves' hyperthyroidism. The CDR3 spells CASSAQGSSGNTIYF. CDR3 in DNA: TGTGCCAGCAGTGCACAGGGGTCCTCTGGAAACACCATATATTTT.